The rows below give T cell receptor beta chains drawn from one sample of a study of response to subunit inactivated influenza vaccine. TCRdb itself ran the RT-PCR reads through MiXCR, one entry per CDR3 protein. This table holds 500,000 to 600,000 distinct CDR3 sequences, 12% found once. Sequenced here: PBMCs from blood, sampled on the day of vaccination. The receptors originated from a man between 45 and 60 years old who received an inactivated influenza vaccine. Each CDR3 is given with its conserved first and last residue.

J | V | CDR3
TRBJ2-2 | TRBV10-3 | CAISPTGENTGELFF
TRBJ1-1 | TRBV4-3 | CASSQLQGAKSEAFF
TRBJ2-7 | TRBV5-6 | CASSREGRGYEQYF
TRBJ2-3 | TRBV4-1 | CASSLGGPMSTQYF
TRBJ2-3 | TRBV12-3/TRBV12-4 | CASSEGGPDTQYF
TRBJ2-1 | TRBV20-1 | CSAHSGSSSYNEQFF
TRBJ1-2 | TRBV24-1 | CATSPQGMGYGYTF
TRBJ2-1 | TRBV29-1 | CSVGRGAAYNEQFF
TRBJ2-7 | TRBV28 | CASSLPGGKSYEQYF
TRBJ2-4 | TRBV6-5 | CASSLVAKNIQYF
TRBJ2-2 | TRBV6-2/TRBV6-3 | CASKGTGSTGELFF
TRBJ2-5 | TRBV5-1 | CASSFGTGGQETQYF
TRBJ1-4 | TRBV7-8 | CASSFFGTGGEKLFF
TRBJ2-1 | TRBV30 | CAWTWGEAYNEQFF
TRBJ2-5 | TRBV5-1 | CASSREGGIQETQYF
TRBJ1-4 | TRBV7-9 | CASSSGGEGEKLFF
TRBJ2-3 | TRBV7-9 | CASSPRGSGSTDTQYF
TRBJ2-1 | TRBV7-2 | CASSLYSGSTGNEQFF
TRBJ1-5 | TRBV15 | CATSRGAGSGNQPQHF
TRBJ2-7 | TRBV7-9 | CASSFWDSFPHEQYF
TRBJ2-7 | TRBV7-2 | CASSPVGHEQYF
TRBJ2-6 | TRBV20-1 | CSASDQGGPGANVLTF
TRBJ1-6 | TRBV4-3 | CASSQGGSPLHF
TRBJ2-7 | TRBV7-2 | CASSLDWGSTYEQYF
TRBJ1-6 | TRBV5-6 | CASSLGAGSRYSPLHF
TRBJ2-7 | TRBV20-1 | CSATLKEGLYEQYF
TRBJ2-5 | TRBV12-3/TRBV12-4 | CASSFTGGSWETQYF
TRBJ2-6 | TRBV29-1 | CSVEDLGAASGANVLTF
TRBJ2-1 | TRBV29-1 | CSARVSYNEQFF
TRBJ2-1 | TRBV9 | CASSVEVRLAAEQFF
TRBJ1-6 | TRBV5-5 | CASSYQGNNSPLHF
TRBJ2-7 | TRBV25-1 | CASSEGSWDSRSPYEQYF
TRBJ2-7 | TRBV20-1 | CSADWDSSYEQYF
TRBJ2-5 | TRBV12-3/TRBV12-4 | CASSMASGAPQETQYF
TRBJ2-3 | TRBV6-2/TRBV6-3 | CASSYSVGAGTDTQYF
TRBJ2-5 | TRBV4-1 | CASSQAPGLLETQYF
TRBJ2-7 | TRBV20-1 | CSARDVLGQRYEQYF
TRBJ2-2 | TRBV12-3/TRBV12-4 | CATLDVSTGELFF
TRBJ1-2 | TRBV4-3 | CASSHTGGSGGYSF
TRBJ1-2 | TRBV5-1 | CASTRESLEYGYTF
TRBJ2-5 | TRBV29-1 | CSVEGLIGTVPGETQYF
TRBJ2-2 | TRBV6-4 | CASRRDGNTGELFF
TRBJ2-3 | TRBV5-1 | CASSPGLREADTQYF
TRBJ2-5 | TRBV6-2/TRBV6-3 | CAGRLAGGETQYF
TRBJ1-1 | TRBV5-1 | CASRPQDYTEAFF
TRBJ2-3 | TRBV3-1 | CASSQEADTQYF
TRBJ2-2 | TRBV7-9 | CASSLYRARNTGELFF
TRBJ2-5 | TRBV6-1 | CASRGGALQETQYF
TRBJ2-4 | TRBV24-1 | CATGQGSIQYF
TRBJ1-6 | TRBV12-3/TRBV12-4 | CASSLGQGPSPLHF
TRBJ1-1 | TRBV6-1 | CASSRRVRGTEAFF
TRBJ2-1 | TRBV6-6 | CASSYSGRQFF
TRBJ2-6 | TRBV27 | CASSRNPLTGGANVLTF
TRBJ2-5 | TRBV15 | CATSRDGTSGQETQYF